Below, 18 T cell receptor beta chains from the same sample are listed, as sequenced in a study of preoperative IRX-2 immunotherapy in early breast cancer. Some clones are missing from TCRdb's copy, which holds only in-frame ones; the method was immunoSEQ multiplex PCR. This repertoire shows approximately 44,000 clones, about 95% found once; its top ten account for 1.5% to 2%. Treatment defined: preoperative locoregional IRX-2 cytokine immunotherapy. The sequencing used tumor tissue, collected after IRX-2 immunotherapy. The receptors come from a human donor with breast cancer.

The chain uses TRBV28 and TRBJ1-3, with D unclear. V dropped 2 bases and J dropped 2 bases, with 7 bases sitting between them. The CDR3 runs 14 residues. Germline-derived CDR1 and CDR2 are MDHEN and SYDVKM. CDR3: CASSLIRAGNTIYF. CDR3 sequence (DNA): TGTGCCAGCAGTTTAATAAGGGCTGGAAACACCATATATTTT. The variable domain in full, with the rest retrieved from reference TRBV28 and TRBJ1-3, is DVKVTQSSRYLVKRTGEKVFLECVQDMDHENMFWYRQDPGLGLRLIYFSYDVKMKEKGDIPEGYSVSREKKERFSLILESASTNQTSMYLCASSLIRAGNTIYFGEGSWLTVV.

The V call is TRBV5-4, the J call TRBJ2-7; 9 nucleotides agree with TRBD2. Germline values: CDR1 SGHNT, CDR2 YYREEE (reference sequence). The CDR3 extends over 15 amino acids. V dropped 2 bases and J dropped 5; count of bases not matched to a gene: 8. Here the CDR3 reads CASSLPSGNTNEQYF. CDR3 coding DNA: TGTGCCAGCAGCTTACCTAGCGGGAATACTAACGAGCAGTACTTC.

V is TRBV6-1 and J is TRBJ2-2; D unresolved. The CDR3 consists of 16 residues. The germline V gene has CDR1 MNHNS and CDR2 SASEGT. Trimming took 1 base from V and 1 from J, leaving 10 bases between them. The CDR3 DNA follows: TGTGCCAGCAGTGAAGAGGTGTTTCGGAACACCGGGGAGCTGTTTTTT. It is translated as CASSEEVFRNTGELFF.

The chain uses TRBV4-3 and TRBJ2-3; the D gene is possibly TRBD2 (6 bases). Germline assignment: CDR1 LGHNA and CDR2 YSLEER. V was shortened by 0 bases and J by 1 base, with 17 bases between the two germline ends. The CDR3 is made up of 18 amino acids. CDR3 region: CASSQDGAAGLGTDTQYF. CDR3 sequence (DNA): TGCGCCAGCAGCCAAGATGGGGCCGCGGGACTCGGCACAGATACGCAGTATTTT.

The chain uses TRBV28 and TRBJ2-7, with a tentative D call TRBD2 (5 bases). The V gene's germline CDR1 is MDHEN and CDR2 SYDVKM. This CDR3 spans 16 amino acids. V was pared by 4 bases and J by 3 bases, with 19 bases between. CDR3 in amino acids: CASSSITFGKHYEQYF. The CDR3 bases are TGTGCCAGCAGTTCCATCACCTTCGGGAAGCACTACGAGCAGTACTTC. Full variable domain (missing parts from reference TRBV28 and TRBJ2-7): DVKVTQSSRYLVKRTGEKVFLECVQDMDHENMFWYRQDPGLGLRLIYFSYDVKMKEKGDIPEGYSVSREKKERFSLILESASTNQTSMYLCASSSITFGKHYEQYFGPGTRLTVT.

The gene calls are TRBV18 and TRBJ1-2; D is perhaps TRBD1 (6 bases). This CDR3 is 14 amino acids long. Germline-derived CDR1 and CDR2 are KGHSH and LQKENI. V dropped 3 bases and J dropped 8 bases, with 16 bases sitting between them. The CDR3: CASSPDYRVSGYTF. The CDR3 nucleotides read TGTGCCAGCTCACCCGACTACAGGGTATCCGGCTACACCTTC.

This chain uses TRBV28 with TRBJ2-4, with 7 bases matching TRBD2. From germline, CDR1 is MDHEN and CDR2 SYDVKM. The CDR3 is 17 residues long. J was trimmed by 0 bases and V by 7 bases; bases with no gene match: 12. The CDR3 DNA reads TGTGCCAGCACCCCTCCCGCGGGAGCAATAGCCAAAAACATTCAGTACTTC. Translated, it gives CASTPPAGAIAKNIQYF.

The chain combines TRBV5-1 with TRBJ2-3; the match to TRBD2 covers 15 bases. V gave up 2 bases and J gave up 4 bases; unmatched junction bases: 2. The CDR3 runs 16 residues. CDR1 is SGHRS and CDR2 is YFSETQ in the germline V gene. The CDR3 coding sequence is TGCGCCAGCAGCTTCCGGACTAGCGGGAGGGCAGATACGCAGTATTTT. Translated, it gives CASSFRTSGRADTQYF.

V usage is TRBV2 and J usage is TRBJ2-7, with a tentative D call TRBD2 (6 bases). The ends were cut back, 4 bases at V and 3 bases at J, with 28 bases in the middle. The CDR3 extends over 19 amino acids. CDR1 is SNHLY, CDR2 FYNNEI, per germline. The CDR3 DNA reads TGTGCCAGCAGTGGGCTCGGGGGAAGACCGTCTTATCGTTACTACGAGCAGTACTTC. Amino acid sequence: CASSGLGGRPSYRYYEQYF.

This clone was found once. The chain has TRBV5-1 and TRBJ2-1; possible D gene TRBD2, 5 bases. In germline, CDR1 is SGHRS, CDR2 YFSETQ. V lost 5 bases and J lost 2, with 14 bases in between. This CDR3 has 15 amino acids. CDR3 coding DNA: TGCGCCAGCAGTCAAGAGGGTGGCCCCTACAATGAGCAGTTCTTC. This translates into CASSQEGGPYNEQFF.

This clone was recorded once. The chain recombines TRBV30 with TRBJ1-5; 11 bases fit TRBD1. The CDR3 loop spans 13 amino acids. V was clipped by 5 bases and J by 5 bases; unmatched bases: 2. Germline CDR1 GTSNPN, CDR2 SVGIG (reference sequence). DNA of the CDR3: TGTGCCTGGGGGGGACAGGGGGATCAGCCCCAGCATTTT. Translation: CAWGGQGDQPQHF. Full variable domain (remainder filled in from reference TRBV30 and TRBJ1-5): SQTIHQWPATLVQPVGSPLSLECTVEGTSNPNLYWYRQAAGRGLQLLFYSVGIGQISSEVPQNLSASRPQDRQFILSSKKLLLSDSGFYLCAWGGQGDQPQHFGDGTRLSIL.

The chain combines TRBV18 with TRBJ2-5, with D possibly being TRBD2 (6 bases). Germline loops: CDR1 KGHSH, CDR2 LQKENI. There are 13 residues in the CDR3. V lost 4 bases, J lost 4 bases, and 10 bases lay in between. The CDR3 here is CASSLPAGETQYF. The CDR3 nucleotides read TGTGCCAGCTCACTCCCAGCGGGAGAGACCCAGTACTTC.

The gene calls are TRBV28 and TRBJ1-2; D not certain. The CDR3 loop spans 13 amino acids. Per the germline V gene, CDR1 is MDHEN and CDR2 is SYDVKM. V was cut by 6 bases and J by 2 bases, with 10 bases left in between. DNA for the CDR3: TGTGCCAGCAGCAACCCCGGGAACTATGGCTACACCTTC. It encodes CASSNPGNYGYTF.

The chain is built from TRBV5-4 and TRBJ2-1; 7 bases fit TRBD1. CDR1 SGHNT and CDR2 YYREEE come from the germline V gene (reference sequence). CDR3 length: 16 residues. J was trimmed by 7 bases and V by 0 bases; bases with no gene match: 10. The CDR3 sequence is CASSLGQGVKRNEQFF. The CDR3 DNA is TGTGCCAGCAGCTTGGGGCAGGGGGTTAAGAGGAATGAGCAGTTCTTC.

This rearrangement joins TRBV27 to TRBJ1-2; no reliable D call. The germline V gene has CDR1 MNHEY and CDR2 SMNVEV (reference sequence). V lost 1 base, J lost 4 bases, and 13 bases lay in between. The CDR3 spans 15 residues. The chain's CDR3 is CASSLLGPAAYGYTF. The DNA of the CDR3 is TGTGCCAGCAGTTTATTGGGTCCGGCAGCCTATGGCTACACCTTC.

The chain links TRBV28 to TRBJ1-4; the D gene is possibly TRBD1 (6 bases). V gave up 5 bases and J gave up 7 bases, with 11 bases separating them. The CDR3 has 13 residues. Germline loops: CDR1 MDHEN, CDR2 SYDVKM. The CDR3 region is CASSLQGGEKLFF. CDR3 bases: TGTGCCAGCAGTCTACAGGGAGGTGAAAAACTGTTTTTT.

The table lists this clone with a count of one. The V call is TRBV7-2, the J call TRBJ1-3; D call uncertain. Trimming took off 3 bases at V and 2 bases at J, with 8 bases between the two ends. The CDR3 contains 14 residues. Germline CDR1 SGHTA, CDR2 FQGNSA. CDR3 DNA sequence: TGTGCCAGCAGCTTGGGCCAGGCTGGAAACACCATATATTTT. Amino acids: CASSLGQAGNTIYF. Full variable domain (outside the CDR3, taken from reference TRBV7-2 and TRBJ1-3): GAGVSQSPSNKVTEKGKDVELRCDPISGHTALYWYRQSLGQGLEFLIYFQGNSAPDKSGLPSDRFSAERTGGSVSTLTIQRTQQEDSAVYLCASSLGQAGNTIYFGEGSWLTVV.

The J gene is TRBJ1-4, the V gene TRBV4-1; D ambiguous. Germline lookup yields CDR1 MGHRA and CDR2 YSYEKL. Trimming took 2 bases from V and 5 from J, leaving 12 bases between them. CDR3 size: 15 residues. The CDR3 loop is CASSQWLAENEKLFF. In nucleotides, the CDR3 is TGCGCCAGCAGCCAATGGTTGGCGGAAAATGAAAAACTGTTTTTT.